This T cell receptor (beta chain) was recovered during a study of cytotoxic CD8 clonotypes in ibrutinib-treated CLL. About the research overall: Response samples were taken after a median roughly twelve months of treatment, range 6 to 36. Study results and limitations: Timing of sampling differed between sustained-remission and progressing patients.

As to this clone: Its antigen is unidentified.

The assay was immunoSEQ multiplex PCR, and TCRdb's table has in-frame clones only and misses some. Among 65,000 to 80,000 clones listed, 75% to 90% were seen once. The CDR3 extends over 17 amino acids. The V gene's germline CDR1 is LNHDA and CDR2 SQIVND (reference sequence). Trimming removed 4 bases from V and 2 bases from J; junction bases left unmatched: 10. The TCR originated in a human donor with chronic lymphocytic leukemia. The starting material was PBMCs, obtained after 24 months of ibrutinib treatment. The genes are TRBV19 and TRBJ2-1; TRBD2 matches at 8 bases. CDR3 nucleotide sequence: TGTGCCAGTAGTAACCCTAGACTAGCGACTACCTACAATGAGCAGTTCTTC. Translating it yields CASSNPRLATTYNEQFF. Full variable domain (outside the CDR3, taken from reference TRBV19 and TRBJ2-1): DGGITQSPKYLFRKEGQNVTLSCEQNLNHDAMYWYRQDPGQGLRLIYYSQIVNDFQKGDIAEGYSVSREKKESFPLTVTSAQKNPTAFYLCASSNPRLATTYNEQFFGPGTRLTVL.